This T cell receptor (beta chain) was captured in a study of OX40 agonist ivuxolimab in advanced cancers. Study overall: Ivuxolimab, which is an agonistic anti-OX40 (CD134) antibody, was administered to the patients. Dosing consisted of intravenous ivuxolimab at 0.01 to 10 mg/kg every 2 weeks. Eligibility rules accepted prior anti-PD-1, anti-PD-L1 or anti-CTLA-4 therapy, and roughly 40% had some. Findings of the study overall: CD8+ T cells averaged more expanded clones than CD4+.

As to this clone: Its matching antigen is unknown.

Measured with immunoSEQ multiplex PCR; TCRdb has only the in-frame clones, and not every one. The sample has roughly 50,000 clones; roughly three quarters are singletons. The receptor was derived from an adult with an advanced solid tumor such as melanoma, head and neck, liver or kidney cancer. The sample was CD4+ or CD8+ T cells sorted from blood, taken in a trial of the OX40 agonist ivuxolimab.

The CDR3 sequence is CASSSPLSGLSGELFF. The DNA for the CDR3 is TGTGCCAGCAGCTCACCCCTTTCAGGTCTCTCCGGGGAGCTGTTTTTT. The chain joins TRBV11-2 to TRBJ2-2; D unresolved. V was trimmed by 4 bases and J by 6 bases, leaving 18 bases between them. The V gene's germline CDR1 is SGHAT and CDR2 FQNNGV. The CDR3 runs 16 residues.